The 15 T cell receptor beta chains below were found in one sample sequenced in a study of T cells in localized non-small cell lung cancer (TCRdb year 2020). The library was produced with the immunoSEQ multiplex PCR assay. This is the immuneACCESS table as TCRdb keeps it, with only in-frame sequences that have V and J called. A part of the clones is gone; compared with another copy, unresolved V genes explain less than half, and the rest is unexplained. The sample data list roughly 58,000 clones, and 81% of these were observed just once. The ten largest account for roughly 5% of the sample. The specimen comprised PBMCs, sampled before any cancer treatment. The receptors stem from a man aged 35-75 years with stage II lung adenocarcinoma.

A single count supports this clone. The gene calls are TRBV2 and TRBJ2-3; 13 nucleotides line up with TRBD2. The CDR3 is 16 residues long. Looked up from germline, CDR1 is SNHLY and CDR2 is FYNNEI. V lost 6 bases and J lost 3; bases outside the gene matches: 6. CDR3 amino acids: CASSRLAGGGTDTQYF. CDR3 DNA: TGTGCCAGCAGCAGACTAGCGGGAGGCGGTACAGATACGCAGTATTTT.

V and J are TRBV7-2 and TRBJ2-2; 9 nucleotides match TRBD1. With 1 base clipped from V and 4 bases from J, the junction kept 4 bases outside the gene matches. Germline V gene lookup returns CDR1 SGHTA and CDR2 FQGNSA. The CDR3 is 16 amino acids. The DNA of the CDR3 is TGTGCCAGCAGCTTAGGACAGGGGGTAGGCACCGGGGAGCTGTTTTTT. Its translation: CASSLGQGVGTGELFF.

The chain uses TRBV6-5 and TRBJ2-5, with 7 positions matching TRBD1. The CDR3 sequence is 14 residues long. V shed 5 bases and J 1 base; nucleotides not matched to a gene: 4. The germline gives CDR1 MNHEY, CDR2 SVGAGI. The CDR3 bases are TGTGCCAGCAGTCGTAGGGGGCGCCAAGAGACCCAGTACTTC. Translated, it gives CASSRRGRQETQYF.

This sequence joins TRBV6-5 and TRBJ1-3; maybe TRBD1 (5 bases). Germline values: CDR1 MNHEY, CDR2 SVGAGI. The V gene lost 5 bases and the J gene lost 4 bases, with 12 bases spanning the gap. There are 14 residues in the CDR3. CDR3 region: CASSPGTVGNTIYF. The CDR3 DNA is TGTGCCAGCAGTCCCGGGACGGTCGGAAACACCATATATTTT.

The V call is TRBV18, the J call TRBJ1-4, with D unresolved. CDR3 length equals 16 residues. Deletions cut 3 bases from V and 5 bases from J, with 16 bases between. Germline CDR1 reads KGHSH; CDR2 reads LQKENI. CDR3 bases: TGTGCCAGCTCACCTGGAGCCCTGAGACGGAATGAAAAACTGTTTTTT. It specifies CASSPGALRRNEKLFF.

This chain links TRBV5-1 with TRBJ2-3; D call uncertain. The CDR3 covers 15 residues. The V end was cut by 0 bases, the J end by 0 bases, with 8 bases between. Per the germline V gene, CDR1 is SGHRS and CDR2 is YFSETQ. This CDR3 reads CASSLGVGSTDTQYF. The CDR3 DNA reads TGCGCCAGCAGCTTGGGTGTGGGAAGCACAGATACGCAGTATTTT.

This clone is a singleton in its sample. V usage is TRBV5-1 and J usage is TRBJ2-7, with 10 bases fitting TRBD1. The germline V gene encodes CDR1 SGHRS and CDR2 YFSETQ. V trimming: 2 bases; J trimming: 4 bases; junction bases outside the gene matches: 3. The CDR3 totals 14 residues. The CDR3 DNA reads TGCGCCAGCAGCTTAGGGACAGGGGAGTACGAGCAGTACTTC. It specifies CASSLGTGEYEQYF.

The chain has TRBV6-1 and TRBJ1-1, with 10 bases identical to TRBD1. Germline V gene lookup returns CDR1 MNHNS and CDR2 SASEGT. The ends lost 5 bases at V and 3 bases at J; junction bases unmatched: 3. The CDR3 is made up of 14 amino acids. The CDR3 bases are TGTGCCAGCAGTTGGGGACAGGGGTACACTGAAGCTTTCTTT. Translated: CASSWGQGYTEAFF.

The chain links TRBV4-2 to TRBJ2-7, with 12 bases lining up with TRBD1. This CDR3 spans 15 amino acids. After removal of 3 bases from V and 6 bases from J, the junction contained 6 bases not matched to a gene. Per germline, CDR1 LGHNA and CDR2 YNFKEQ. CDR3 bases: TGTGCCAGCAGCCAGGGGGACAGGGGGCGTCCCGAGCAGTACTTC. It specifies CASSQGDRGRPEQYF.

This clone turned up a few times. This sequence joins TRBV5-8 and TRBJ2-1; the D gene could be TRBD1 or TRBD2 (5 bases each). The germline CDR1 and CDR2 sequences are SGHTS and YDEGEE. This CDR3 is 15 amino acids long. V shed 2 bases and J shed 10 bases, with 19 bases lying between them. Written as DNA, the CDR3 is TGTGCCAGCAGCTTCATCTTCTCTGGGGGTAAAGAGCAGTTCTTC. It yields the protein CASSFIFSGGKEQFF.

The V gene is TRBV6-1, the J gene TRBJ1-2; 12 bases are shared with TRBD1. Germline CDR1 MNHNS, CDR2 SASEGT. This CDR3 is built from 16 residues. Trimming at V came to 0 bases and at J to 8 bases, leaving 7 bases not matched to a gene. The CDR3 sequence: CASSEALVGTGGGYTF. CDR3 DNA: TGTGCCAGCAGTGAAGCGCTGGTAGGGACAGGGGGCGGCTACACCTTC.

The rearrangement joins TRBV6-1 to TRBJ1-4; 12 bases agree with TRBD1. V dropped 1 base and J dropped 3; count of bases not matched to a gene: 3. CDR1 and CDR2 from the germline V gene are MNHNS and SASEGT. The CDR3 runs to 17 residues. CDR3 region: CASSEEGQGAANEKLFF. CDR3 coding DNA: TGTGCCAGCAGTGAAGAGGGACAGGGGGCGGCTAATGAAAAACTGTTTTTT.

CDR3 bases: TGCGCCAGCAGCCAGACCGGGACGAAAGAGACCCAGTACTTC. Translation gives CASSQTGTKETQYF. The V and J genes are TRBV4-1 and TRBJ2-5; D may be TRBD1 or TRBD2 (5 bases each). From germline, CDR1 is MGHRA and CDR2 YSYEKL. The CDR3 runs to 14 residues. Trimming pared 3 bases from V and 3 bases from J, leaving 11 bases between.

The chain recombines TRBV5-4 with TRBJ2-3, with TRBD2 as a possible D gene (6 bases). Trimming took off 4 bases at V and 3 bases at J, with 15 bases between the two ends. This CDR3 is 15 amino acids long. Germline lookup yields CDR1 SGHNT and CDR2 YYREEE (reference sequence). Here the CDR3 DNA reads TGTGCCAGCAGCGGCGACGGGGGAGGTACAGATACGCAGTATTTT. Protein sequence: CASSGDGGGTDTQYF. Looking up the rest from reference TRBV5-4 and TRBJ2-3 gives the full variable domain: ETGVTQSPTHLIKTRGQQVTLRCSSQSGHNTVSWYQQALGQGPQFIFQYYREEENGRGNFPPRFSGLQFPNYSSELNVNALELDDSALYLCASSGDGGGTDTQYFGPGTRLTVL.

By proportion, this clone is medium-sized (0.01 to 0.1%). This chain uses TRBV9 with TRBJ2-7; 8 nucleotides agree with TRBD2. The CDR3 contains 16 residues. J gave up 0 bases and V 0 bases, and 5 bases lay outside the gene matches. Per the germline V gene, CDR1 is SGDLS and CDR2 is YYNGEE. The CDR3 DNA follows: TGTGCCAGCAGCGTAGGCCCAGGGACTAGCTCCTACGAGCAGTACTTC. Translating gives CASSVGPGTSSYEQYF.